Listed here are 17 T cell receptor beta chains from one sample, sequenced in a study of beta chain features in type 1 diabetes. Expressed TCRB transcripts got sequenced, as all isolated RNA was reverse transcribed. TCRdb's table, derived via immunoSEQ multiplex PCR, lists solely in-frame clones and lacks some. The sample holds 350,000 to 400,000 clones, roughly 12% seen once. Their antigens are not known. The study, taken as a whole, reports: Type 1 diabetes patients had moderately but significantly shorter TCRB CDR3s in all four CD4+ subsets.

Source material: naive CD4+ T cells from blood. These receptors were taken from a young woman with type 1 diabetes.

A few counts support this clone. CDR3 sequence reads: CASGLAGYEQYF. CDR3 DNA sequence: TGTGCCAGCGGACTAGCGGGTTACGAGCAGTACTTC. This chain joins TRBV18 and TRBJ2-7, with 11 bases matching TRBD2. CDR1 is KGHSH, CDR2 LQKENI, per germline. This CDR3 has 12 amino acids. The ends lost 8 bases at V and 4 bases at J; junction bases unmatched: 1.

This clone occurred a few times. This chain uses TRBV15 with TRBJ2-1; TRBD1 might be the D (6 bases). CDR1 is LNHNV and CDR2 is YYDKDF in the germline V gene (reference sequence). V gave up 0 bases and J gave up 4 bases, with 16 bases separating them. CDR3 length equals 17 residues. The CDR3 loop is CATSRDNRAKVYNEQFF. The CDR3 coding sequence is TGTGCCACCAGCAGAGATAACAGGGCTAAAGTTTACAATGAGCAGTTCTTC. The variable domain in full, completed from reference TRBV15 and TRBJ2-1, reads DAMVIQNPRYQVTQFGKPVTLSCSQTLNHNVMYWYQQKSSQAPKLLFHYYDKDFNNEADTPDNFQSRRPNTSFCFLDIRSPGLGDTAMYLCATSRDNRAKVYNEQFFGPGTRLTVL.

This clone was seen a few times. The chain links TRBV12-5 to TRBJ2-6, with D hard to call. Trimming cost V 11 bases and J 1 base, with 9 bases left between them. The CDR3 covers 13 residues. Germline CDR1 is LGHNT and CDR2 is FRNRAP. The CDR3 DNA sequence: TGTGCTGCGTCCGGGTCTGGGGCCAACGTCCTGACTTTC. Residues: CAASGSGANVLTF.

This chain connects TRBV7-9 to TRBJ2-1; tentatively, D is TRBD2 (5 bases). The CDR3 is made up of 17 amino acids. Germline V gives CDR1 SEHNR, CDR2 FQNEAQ (reference sequence). Trimming pared 6 bases from V and 0 bases from J, leaving 18 bases between. The CDR3 reads CASSVGEGVGSYNEQFF. The CDR3 DNA reads TGTGCCAGCAGTGTCGGTGAGGGAGTGGGCTCCTACAATGAGCAGTTCTTC.

The CDR3 loop is CASSSPLNYGYTF. DNA of the CDR3: TGTGCCAGCAGCTCCCCCCTTAACTATGGCTACACCTTC. This chain connects TRBV13 to TRBJ1-2; no firm D call. Trimming left V 4 bases short and J 1 base short, with 7 bases between. CDR3 size: 13 residues. Germline CDR1 and CDR2: PRHDT and FYEKMQ (reference sequence). The whole variable domain, remainder taken from reference TRBV13 and TRBJ1-2, is AAGVIQSPRHLIKEKRETATLKCYPIPRHDTVYWYQQGPGQDPQFLISFYEKMQSDKGSIPDRFSAQQFSDYHSELNMSSLELGDSALYFCASSSPLNYGYTFGSGTRLTVV.

This clone was seen a few times. The V call is TRBV7-9, the J call TRBJ2-5, with D perhaps matching TRBD1 (6 bases). The CDR3 is 13 residues long. V was trimmed by 8 bases and J by 2 bases, leaving 12 bases between them. Germline V CDR1 and CDR2: SEHNR, FQNEAQ (reference sequence). The CDR3 loop reads CASGPGTQETQYF. The CDR3 nucleotides are TGTGCCAGCGGCCCCGGGACACAAGAGACCCAGTACTTC.

The genes are TRBV7-2 and TRBJ2-5, with D possibly matching TRBD2 (6 bases). The end of the DNA is better explained by TRBJ2-7, so the J call may be wrong. CDR3 length: 16 residues. Germline values: CDR1 SGHTA, CDR2 FQGNSA. The CDR3 region has the DNA TGTGCCAGCAGCTTAGCCCCGGCGGGATGGAACTACGAGCAGTACTTC. This gives the protein CASSLAPAGWNYEQYF.

The chain combines TRBV19 with TRBJ2-5; the match to TRBD1 covers 8 bases. This CDR3 has 14 amino acids. Per germline, CDR1 LNHDA and CDR2 SQIVND (reference sequence). J was trimmed by 7 bases and V by 3 bases; bases with no gene match: 7. The CDR3 nucleotides read TGTGCCAGTAGTATCGGGACAGGCCTATGGACCCAGTACTTC. It yields the protein CASSIGTGLWTQYF.

The chain combines TRBV20-1 with TRBJ2-1, with unresolved D. The CDR3 has 9 amino acids. Germline loops: CDR1 DFQATT, CDR2 SNEGSKA (reference sequence). Trimming pared 3 bases from V and 8 bases from J, leaving 2 bases between. CDR3 loop: CSASDEQFF. The CDR3 DNA is TGCAGTGCTAGCGATGAGCAGTTCTTC.

The chain combines TRBV6-6 with TRBJ1-1; possibly TRBD1 for D (5 bases). Germline V gene data show CDR1 as MNHNY and CDR2 as SVGAGI (reference sequence). The CDR3 contains 14 residues. The ends were cut back, 6 bases at V and 4 bases at J, with 15 bases in the middle. The CDR3 loop reads CASRPGTKFTEAFF. In DNA, the CDR3 is TGTGCCAGCAGACCGGGGACTAAATTCACTGAAGCTTTCTTT.

This clone was counted between two and nine times. This chain connects TRBV14 to TRBJ1-2, with 7 bases matching TRBD1. The CDR3 is 14 residues long. Germline CDR1 SGHDN, CDR2 FVKESK. The ends lost 3 bases at V and 7 bases at J; junction bases unmatched: 8. The CDR3 is CASSHTTGVLGYTF. In DNA, the CDR3 is TGTGCCAGCAGCCACACCACAGGGGTTCTTGGCTACACCTTC.

J is TRBJ1-1 and V is TRBV18; TRBD1 might be the D (5 bases). Trimming took off 6 bases at V and 6 bases at J, with 8 bases between the two ends. The CDR3 runs 11 residues. The germline gives CDR1 KGHSH, CDR2 LQKENI. CDR3 nucleotides: TGTGCCAGCTCGGAGACAGCTGAAGCTTTCTTT. This sequence encodes CASSETAEAFF.

This clone has more than one count but fewer than ten. The V gene is TRBV5-4, the J gene TRBJ2-7, with TRBD1 matching 8 bases. The V segment lost 2 bases and the J segment 7 bases; nucleotides outside the gene matches: 8. The germline V gene has CDR1 SGHNT and CDR2 YYREEE (reference sequence). This CDR3 region has 14 residues. CDR3 DNA: TGTGCCAGCAGCTTCGGGACAGGCCCTGTGGAGCAGTACTTC. As protein: CASSFGTGPVEQYF.

The chain recombines TRBV9 with TRBJ2-7, with TRBD1 matching over 8 bases. This CDR3 has 14 residues. CDR1 SGDLS and CDR2 YYNGEE come from the germline V gene. Losses at the gene ends were 3 bases for V and 5 bases for J; bases not matched to a gene: 7. DNA for the CDR3: TGTGCCAGCAGCGCGCCAGGGGGCGAGGACGAGCAGTACTTC. Its protein is CASSAPGGEDEQYF.

This chain uses TRBV28 with TRBJ2-7; the D is unclear. The ends were cut back, 7 bases at V and 4 bases at J, with 23 bases in the middle. Germline CDR1 and CDR2: MDHEN and SYDVKM. The length of the CDR3 is 16 residues. As DNA, the CDR3 is TGTGCCAGCACCACCGGTAACGTAGTTCCTCCGTACGAGCAGTACTTC. This gives the protein CASTTGNVVPPYEQYF.

In this sample, this clone turned up a few times. The chain joins TRBV20-1 to TRBJ1-2; D is uncertain. There are 11 residues in the CDR3. The V gene lost 5 bases and the J gene lost 4 bases, with 8 bases spanning the gap. Germline V CDR1 and CDR2: DFQATT, SNEGSKA (reference sequence). The CDR3 spells CSARNIYGYTF. In nucleotides, the CDR3 is TGCAGTGCTCGTAATATCTATGGCTACACCTTC.

In this sample, this clone turned up a few times. The genes are TRBV7-9 and TRBJ2-7, with D tentatively TRBD2 (6 bases). Germline V lookup: CDR1 SEHNR, CDR2 FQNEAQ (reference sequence). V lost 5 bases, J lost 4 bases, and 15 bases lay in between. The CDR3 has 14 amino acids. The CDR3 nucleotides read TGTGCCAGCAGCCCCCCCGGACTAAATTACGAGCAGTACTTC. Protein product: CASSPPGLNYEQYF.